Given below is one T cell receptor (beta chain) in context. This clonotype appeared many times. Its antigen remains unidentified. One base away there is no much larger clone; base qualities are not given. Hyperthyroidism patients were newly diagnosed, had a disease duration of under 2 months, and were aged 18 to 65 years. Exclusion was applied to patients with uncontrolled infections, other autoimmune diseases, pregnancy or lactation. Diagnoses were based on clinical symptoms, serum thyroxine and TRAb, thyroid ultrasound and orbital computed tomography. Blood from progressor patients was collected at the time of first diagnosis with hyperthyroidism, before any ophthalmopathy symptoms had appeared. PBMCs were separated from around 9.1 ml of fresh peripheral blood using Ficoll-Paque density gradient centrifugation. Patients classed as progressors first received a Graves' hyperthyroidism diagnosis and then went on to develop ophthalmopathy during follow-up. Total RNA was extracted using Trizol reagent, and RNA quality was assessed on an Agilent 2100 Bioanalyzer.

From the cysteine through the phenylalanine, the CDR3 covers 18 amino acids. The read is trimmed to its CDR3 DNA, 54 bases read in frame from base 1. The V end gives up 0 bases and the J end 2 bases, leaving 7 bases in the junction not matched to a gene. CDR1 is given as DFQATT and CDR2 as SNEGSKA, both from the germline V gene (reference sequence). TCR beta CDR3 regions were amplified from RNA transcripts. The first round of RT-PCR for the TCR CDR3 was performed with the HTBI primer set and the Qiagen OneStep RT-PCR kit. Libraries were constructed in a second round of multiplex PCR, after which size selection and purification were performed. Paired-end sequencing of the libraries was performed with 100 bp reads on an Illumina HiSeq2000. The authors processed their data as follows. SOAPnuke was used to process the raw data, throwing out any read that contained adapters or uncalled bases, had a mean Phred below 15, or lacked an exact constant-primer or identifier match. COPE v1.2.5 was used to merge high-quality paired reads, and clonotypes were defined as unique nucleotide sequences. MiTCR v1.1 was used to align clonotypes to the IMGT TRBV, TRBD and TRBJ reference segments. Only V-J combinations with frequency above 0.0001, covering roughly 99% of repertoires, were analysed. A TCS score was defined as the ratio between F50 (clonal expansion) and ExV (chaos), using BLOSUM62-based TCRdist between CDR3 peptides within each V-J. Welch's t-statistics and random forest reduced roughly 530 V-J features to fewer than 15, which were used in a naive Bayes classifier (R e1071). TCRdb took the public reads, trimmed them with fastp at Q25, ran MiXCR for clone calling and kept in-frame beta chains. Entries are consolidated by CDR3 protein sequence, retaining the most common genes and DNA. These V and J calls derive from TCRdb rather than the authors' analysis. The sample table holds around 300,000 distinct CDR3 sequences, of which about 25% were seen once. Together, the top ten hold over 25% of the sample.

The data derive from a study of T cells in Graves' hyperthyroidism and ophthalmopathy (dated by TCRdb to 2018 to 2020). For the study in its entirety: Peripheral blood samples were taken at initial diagnosis, before any treatment was given. TCR V-J signatures able to tell the groups apart were searched for in a discovery cohort of 90 to 100 patients, of whom more than 40 had Graves' ophthalmopathy and more than 55 had stable Graves' hyperthyroidism. Whether ophthalmopathy could be predicted prospectively was tested in an independent validation cohort made up of approximately 19 hyperthyroidism patients plus 17 patients who later progressed to ophthalmopathy. The 90 or so discovery patients were randomly split 7:3 into training and test sets. The study also compared thyroid tissue and blood T-cell repertoires from about six Graves' hyperthyroidism patients. After blood sampling, hyperthyroidism patients were treated with methimazole at a starting dose of 30 mg daily, and ophthalmopathy patients were treated with high-dose intravenous methylprednisolone. TCR Vbeta CDR3 sequencing of 120 to 150 peripheral blood samples (approximately 44 ophthalmopathy, under 80 hyperthyroidism and some 17 progressor patients) is reported in the paper.

Points the paper makes about the study in general: Ophthalmopathy was separated from stable hyperthyroidism by a 13 V-J signature model, with over 85% sensitivity and about 84% specificity obtained in cross-validation and 80%/75% obtained in testing. During validation, the model predicted progression to ophthalmopathy a median of around 6 months ahead of onset, with approximately 70% sensitivity and 72.22% specificity. Most expanded thyroid clonotypes (frequency above 0.001) were also detected in blood, a finding suggesting that blood repertoires may reflect thyroid immune responses. No statistical method was used to set the sample size in advance, and investigators knew the group allocation.

The source material was blood. This receptor was identified in a middle-aged man with Graves' hyperthyroidism that later progressed to Graves' ophthalmopathy. The chain was built from TRBV20-1 and TRBJ2-7, with TRBD2 matching 16 junction bases. The DNA sequence reads TGCAGTGCTAGAGATTCCCTCGGGACTAGCGGGAGGGCCTACGAGCAGTACTTC. It translates to CSARDSLGTSGRAYEQYF.